These T cell receptor beta chains were read from a single sample in a study of blood T cells in healthy people across ages. TCRdb reprocessed the 5' RACE reads via MiXCR and lists one record per CDR3 protein. The sample lists about 510,000 distinct CDR3 sequences; around a quarter were seen once. The sample was also linked to a second study, of T cells of mothers and their children.

Sequences were obtained from blood. The receptor set was obtained from a boy younger than 10 in good health. CDR3s include the opening cysteine and the closing phenylalanine or tryptophan. D genes are given only for firm matches. Size tells how often a clone was seen (once, few, many) or the class of an expanded clone, and some rows leave it out.

TRBV2	few	-	TRBJ2-1	CARVDSYNEQFF	TGTGCCAGGGTGGACAGCTACAATGAGCAGTTCTTC
TRBV20-1	-	-	TRBJ2-5	CSARRGFQETQYF	TGCAGTGCTAGGCGAGGGTTCCAAGAGACCCAGTACTTC
TRBV20-1	few	-	TRBJ2-2	CSARAARGGAGELFF	TGCAGTGCCCGAGCGGCCAGGGGGGGGGCCGGGGAGCTGTTTTTT
TRBV14	few	-	TRBJ2-7	CASSQDSPGEGSYEQYF	TGTGCCAGCAGCCAAGATTCCCCAGGGGAGGGGTCCTACGAGCAGTACTTC
TRBV7-9	-	TRBD1	TRBJ1-1	CASSSGQERTEAFF	TGTGCCAGCAGCTCCGGACAGGAGAGAACTGAAGCTTTCTTT
TRBV29-1	few	-	TRBJ2-7	CSVSQGGRPYEQYF	TGCAGCGTTTCTCAGGGGGGGAGGCCTTACGAGCAGTACTTC
TRBV12-3/TRBV12-4	-	TRBD2	TRBJ2-3	CASSLGGSGTSTDTQYF	TGTGCCAGCAGTTTAGGGGGTAGCGGGACCAGCACAGATACGCAGTATTTT
TRBV11-2	-	-	TRBJ1-3	CASSLRRAFSGNTIYF	TGTGCCAGCAGCTTGCGCAGAGCGTTCTCTGGAAACACCATATATTTT
TRBV5-1	few	TRBD1	TRBJ2-7	CASTPNGQGMDEQYF	TGCGCCAGCACCCCCAACGGACAGGGGATGGACGAGCAGTACTTC
TRBV2	-	TRBD2	TRBJ2-3	CASSASGGGTDTQYF	TGTGCCAGCAGCGCGAGCGGGGGAGGCACAGATACGCAGTATTTT